The 16 T cell receptor beta chains listed next were all sequenced from one sample in a study of shared clonotypes between healthy human individuals. TCRdb's copy holds only in-frame clones and misses some; the assay was immunoSEQ multiplex PCR. This sample has around 2,000,000 clones, with approximately 94% found just once. It was CD45RO-negative cells, positively selected for CCR7, that made up naive CD8 cells, with terminally differentiated effector memory CD45RA+ cells excluded. Material: naive CD8+ T cells sorted from blood. The origin of the receptors is a man in his late teens or twenties in good health.

The V gene is TRBV15, the J gene TRBJ1-3, with a tentative D call TRBD1 (5 bases). Germline V gives CDR1 LNHNV, CDR2 YYDKDF (reference sequence). Trimming removed 0 bases from V and 4 bases from J, with 10 bases in between. This CDR3 comprises 15 residues. The CDR3 here is CATSRDGGVGNTIYF. The CDR3, as DNA: TGTGCCACCAGCAGAGATGGAGGGGTAGGAAACACCATATATTTT.

This chain connects TRBV5-1 to TRBJ2-5; perhaps TRBD2 as D (6 bases). The CDR3 has 13 residues. Trimming cost V 6 bases and J 5 bases, with 14 bases left between them. From germline, CDR1 is SGHRS and CDR2 YFSETQ. The CDR3 is CASTPLAMETQYF. The CDR3 region has the DNA TGCGCCAGCACCCCTCTAGCGATGGAGACCCAGTACTTC.

The CDR3: CASSVGLGDRQVNTEAFF. CDR3 coding DNA: TGTGCCAGCAGCGTGGGCCTTGGGGATAGACAGGTGAACACTGAAGCTTTCTTT. The rearrangement uses TRBV9 and TRBJ1-1; D perhaps matches TRBD1 (6 bases). Germline lookup yields CDR1 SGDLS and CDR2 YYNGEE. Trimming removed 2 bases from V and 0 bases from J, with 20 bases in between. This CDR3 contains 18 residues.

This sequence joins TRBV27 and TRBJ2-1; weak D call: TRBD1 (5 bases). Germline CDR1 MNHEY, CDR2 SMNVEV (reference sequence). The V and J ends lost 5 bases and 3 bases respectively, with 14 bases between them. The CDR3 is made up of 15 amino acids. CDR3 DNA sequence: TGTGCCAGCAGTGAGGAAGGGGTCATCTACAATGAGCAGTTCTTC. The encoded protein is CASSEEGVIYNEQFF.

CDR3 sequence: CASSPTAFGTEAFF. CDR3 nucleotides: TGTGCCAGCAGTCCCACGGCGTTCGGGACTGAAGCTTTCTTT. The V call is TRBV27, the J call TRBJ1-1; D ambiguous. Per germline, CDR1 MNHEY and CDR2 SMNVEV (reference sequence). The V and J ends lost 5 bases and 5 bases respectively, with 15 bases between them. This CDR3 region has 14 residues.

The rearrangement uses TRBV6-5 and TRBJ1-1, with TRBD1 as a possible D gene (5 bases). CDR1 is MNHEY and CDR2 is SVGAGI in the germline V gene. V was trimmed by 4 bases and J by 6 bases, leaving 18 bases between them. The CDR3 has 15 residues. The CDR3 spells CASSSPGEGRAEAFF. CDR3 coding DNA: TGTGCCAGCAGTTCCCCGGGTGAGGGGAGGGCTGAAGCTTTCTTT.

This chain uses TRBV4-1 with TRBJ1-6; D might be TRBD1 (6 bases). The CDR3 is 16 amino acids. The ends were cut back, 4 bases at V and 7 bases at J, with 17 bases in the middle. Germline CDR1 and CDR2: MGHRA and YSYEKL. The CDR3 nucleotides read TGCGCCAGCAGCCCCCCCATCGGGGGGCGGAATTCACCCCTCCACTTT. This gives the protein CASSPPIGGRNSPLHF.

The chain couples TRBV2 to TRBJ1-1; D gene uncertain. CDR3 length: 13 amino acids. Trimming left V 3 bases short and J 6 bases short, with 11 bases between. In germline, CDR1 is SNHLY, CDR2 FYNNEI. The CDR3 nucleotides read TGTGCCAGCAGTGAGCGGGGATTCCCTGAAGCTTTCTTT. As protein: CASSERGFPEAFF.

A note on this clone: The same CDR3 arises from other DNA sequences in this sample as well. This chain links TRBV27 with TRBJ2-7; D is uncertain. The germline V gene encodes CDR1 MNHEY and CDR2 SMNVEV (reference sequence). The CDR3 has 13 residues. V was shortened by 0 bases and J by 3 bases, with 6 bases between the two germline ends. CDR3 sequence (DNA): TGTGCCAGCAGTTTATCTGTCTACTACGAGCAGTACTTC. It specifies CASSLSVYYEQYF.

A word on this clone: This sample also contains other DNA sequences that code for the same CDR3. V is TRBV5-1 and J is TRBJ2-7; D remains unclear. The germline V gene encodes CDR1 SGHRS and CDR2 YFSETQ. V was trimmed by 3 bases and J by 1 base, leaving 5 bases between them. This CDR3 is 12 amino acids long. The CDR3 DNA reads as TGCGCCAGCAGCTCTCAATCCTACGAGCAGTACTTC. This translates into CASSSQSYEQYF.

The chain joins TRBV9 to TRBJ2-7, with TRBD2 matching 7 bases. Trimming took 0 bases from V and 3 from J; bases not matched to a gene: 9. The CDR3 is made up of 16 amino acids. Germline V gives CDR1 SGDLS, CDR2 YYNGEE. CDR3 in DNA: TGTGCCAGCAGCGTAGGAATAAGTGCGGGAGACTACGAGCAGTACTTC. Encoded protein: CASSVGISAGDYEQYF.

The chain recombines TRBV4-1 with TRBJ2-7; no clear D gene. Trimming cost V 1 base and J 2 bases, with 9 bases left between them. Per germline, CDR1 MGHRA and CDR2 YSYEKL. The CDR3 totals 14 residues. The CDR3 bases are TGCGCCAGCAGCCAAGTGTTAGAAGCCTACGAGCAGTACTTC. This translates into CASSQVLEAYEQYF.

V usage is TRBV14 and J usage is TRBJ2-7; D call uncertain. Germline values: CDR1 SGHDN, CDR2 FVKESK. Trimming pared 0 bases from V and 5 bases from J, leaving 14 bases between. The CDR3 is made up of 15 amino acids. The CDR3 nucleotides read TGTGCCAGCAGCCAAGATCTGCTTGATATGGACGAGCAGTACTTC. Protein product: CASSQDLLDMDEQYF.

The chain employs TRBV7-9 and TRBJ1-1, with D maybe TRBD1 (6 bases). This CDR3 region has 13 residues. Trimming took off 6 bases at V and 4 bases at J, with 12 bases between the two ends. The germline V gene encodes CDR1 SEHNR and CDR2 FQNEAQ (reference sequence). CDR3 sequence: CASRAKDSTEAFF. CDR3 sequence (DNA): TGTGCCAGCAGGGCTAAGGACAGCACTGAAGCTTTCTTT.

In the case of this clone: The identical CDR3 is also encoded by other nucleotide sequences in the sample. The chain couples TRBV9 to TRBJ2-5, with D perhaps matching TRBD1 or TRBD2 (5 bases each). This CDR3 has 14 residues. Per germline, CDR1 SGDLS and CDR2 YYNGEE. Deletions cut 0 bases from V and 1 base from J, with 7 bases between. The CDR3 loop reads CASSVGGTQETQYF. As DNA, the CDR3 is TGTGCCAGCAGCGTAGGAGGGACCCAAGAGACCCAGTACTTC.

Regarding this clone: The sample carries other DNA sequences with the same CDR3. The chain is built from TRBV6-6 and TRBJ2-7; D not resolved. The germline V gene has CDR1 MNHNY and CDR2 SVGAGI (reference sequence). V lost 2 bases, J lost 3 bases, and 5 bases lay in between. The CDR3 has 12 residues. The chain's CDR3 is CASSYGIYEQYF. DNA for the CDR3: TGTGCCAGCAGTTACGGAATCTACGAGCAGTACTTC.